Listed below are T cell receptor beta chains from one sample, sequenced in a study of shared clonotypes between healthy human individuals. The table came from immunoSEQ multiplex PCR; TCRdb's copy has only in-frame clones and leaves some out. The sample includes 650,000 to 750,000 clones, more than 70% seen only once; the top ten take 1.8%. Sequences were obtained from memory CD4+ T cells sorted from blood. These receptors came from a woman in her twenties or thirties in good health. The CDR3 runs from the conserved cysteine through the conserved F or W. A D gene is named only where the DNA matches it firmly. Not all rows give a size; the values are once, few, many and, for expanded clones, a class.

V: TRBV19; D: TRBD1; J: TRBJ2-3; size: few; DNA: TGTGCCAGTAGTATAGTAACAGGGGCAGATACGCAGTATTTT; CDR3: CASSIVTGADTQYF
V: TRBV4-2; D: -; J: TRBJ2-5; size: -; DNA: TGTGCCAGCAGCCAAGATATTCGGGGCAGAGAAGAGACCCAGTACTTC; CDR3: CASSQDIRGREETQYF
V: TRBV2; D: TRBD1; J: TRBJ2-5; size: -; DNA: TGTGCCAGCCGGACAGGGCAAGAGACCCAGTACTTC; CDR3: CASRTGQETQYF
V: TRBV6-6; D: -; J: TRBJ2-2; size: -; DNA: TGTGCCAGCAGTTGGTCAGTGAACACCGGGGAGCTGTTTTTT; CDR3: CASSWSVNTGELFF
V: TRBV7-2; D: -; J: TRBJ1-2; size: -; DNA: TGTGCCAGCAGCTTGGACACACTCGGCTATGGCTACACCTTC; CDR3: CASSLDTLGYGYTF
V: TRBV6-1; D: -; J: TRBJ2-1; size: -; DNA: TGTGCCAGCGCGGGCGGGATAAGCTCCTACAATGAGCAGTTCTTC; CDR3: CASAGGISSYNEQFF
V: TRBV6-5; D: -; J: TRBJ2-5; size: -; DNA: TGTGCCAGCACCCGGGTTGGAGGGTACCAAGAGACCCAGTACTTC; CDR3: CASTRVGGYQETQYF
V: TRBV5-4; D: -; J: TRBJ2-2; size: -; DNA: TGTGCCAGCAGCATCCAGGGTGTAAACACCGGGGAGCTGTTTTTT; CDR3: CASSIQGVNTGELFF
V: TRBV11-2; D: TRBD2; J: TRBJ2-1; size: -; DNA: TGTGCCAGCAGCTTGAGTATTACTAGCGGGAGTTTGAATGAGCAGTTCTTC; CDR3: CASSLSITSGSLNEQFF
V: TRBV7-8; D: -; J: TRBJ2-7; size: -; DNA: TGTGCCAGCAGCCCAATGTTAGCAAGGCCCTACGAGCAGTACTTC; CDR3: CASSPMLARPYEQYF
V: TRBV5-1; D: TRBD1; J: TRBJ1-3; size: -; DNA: TGCGCCAGCAGCTTGGACAGGGGGCGCAACACCATATATTTT; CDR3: CASSLDRGRNTIYF
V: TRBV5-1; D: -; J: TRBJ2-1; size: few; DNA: TGCGCCAGCAGCTTGGATGGGGGGTACAATGAGCAGTTCTTC; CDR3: CASSLDGGYNEQFF
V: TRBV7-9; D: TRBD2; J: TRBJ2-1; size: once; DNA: TGTGCCAGCAGCCAACTATGGACTAGCGGAACTTACAATGAGCAGTTCTTC; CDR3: CASSQLWTSGTYNEQFF
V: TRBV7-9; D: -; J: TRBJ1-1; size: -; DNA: TGTGCCAGCAGCCCCCGAGACTGGCGGAACGCTGAAGCTTTCTTT; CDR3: CASSPRDWRNAEAFF
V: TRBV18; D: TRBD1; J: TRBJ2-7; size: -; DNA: TGTGCCAGCTCGCCCGGGACAGGGGGGCACGAGCAGTACTTC; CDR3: CASSPGTGGHEQYF
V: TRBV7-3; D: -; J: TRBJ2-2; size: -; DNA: TGTGCCAGCAGTCCCGATTTAGGGTACACCGGGGAGCTGTTTTTT; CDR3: CASSPDLGYTGELFF
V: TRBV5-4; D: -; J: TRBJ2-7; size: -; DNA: TGTGCCAGCAGCTTGAAACCAGGGAGTTCCTACGAGCAGTACTTC; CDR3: CASSLKPGSSYEQYF
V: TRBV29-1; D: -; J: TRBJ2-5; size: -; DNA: TGCAGCGTTCAGTGGGCCGAAGAGACCCAGTACTTC; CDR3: CSVQWAEETQYF
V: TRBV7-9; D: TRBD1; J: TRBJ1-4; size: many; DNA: TGTGCCAGCTCCGCAGGACAGGGAGTCTTATCAGAAAAACTGTTTTTT; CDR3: CASSAGQGVLSEKLFF
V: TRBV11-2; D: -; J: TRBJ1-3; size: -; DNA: TGTGCCAGCAACCCGGACACCTCTGGAAACACCATATATTTT; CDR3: CASNPDTSGNTIYF
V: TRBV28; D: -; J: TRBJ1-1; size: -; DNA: TGTGCCAGCGATACAGGCTACATGAACACTGAAGCTTTCTTT; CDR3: CASDTGYMNTEAFF
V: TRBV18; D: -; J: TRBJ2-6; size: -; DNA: TGTGCCAGCTCACCACGGTTCCTGGCGGCCGTCTCTGGGGCCAACGTCCTGACTTTC; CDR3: CASSPRFLAAVSGANVLTF
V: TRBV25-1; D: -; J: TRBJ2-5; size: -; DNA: TGTGCCAGTTCAGATTCGGTCCCATACCAAGAGACCCAGTACTTC; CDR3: CASSDSVPYQETQYF
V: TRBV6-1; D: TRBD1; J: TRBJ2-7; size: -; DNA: TGTGCCAGCAGTGATCAGACAGGGGGATACTACGAGCAGTACTTC; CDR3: CASSDQTGGYYEQYF
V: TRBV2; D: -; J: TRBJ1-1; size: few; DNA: TGTGCCAGCAGTGCAGGGCCCAACACTGAAGCTTTCTTT; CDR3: CASSAGPNTEAFF
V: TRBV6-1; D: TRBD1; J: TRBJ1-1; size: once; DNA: TGTGCCAGCAGTAGCAGGGGGCCAAACACTGAAGCTTTCTTT; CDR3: CASSSRGPNTEAFF
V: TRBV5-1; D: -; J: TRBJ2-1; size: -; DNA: TGCGCCAGCAGCTTGTACACCGGCCTCTACAATGAGCAGTTCTTC; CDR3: CASSLYTGLYNEQFF
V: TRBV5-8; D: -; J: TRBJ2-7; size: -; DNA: TGTGCCAGCAGCCACAGGAGACAGGGAGGCCTCGAGCAGTACTTC; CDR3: CASSHRRQGGLEQYF
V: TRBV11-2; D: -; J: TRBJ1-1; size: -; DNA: TGTGCCAGCAGCCCTTTAGGGCAGAACACTGAAGCTTTCTTT; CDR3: CASSPLGQNTEAFF
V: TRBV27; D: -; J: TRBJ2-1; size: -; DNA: TGTGCCAGCAGGAATAGGGGCTCCTACAATGAGCAGTTCTTC; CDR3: CASRNRGSYNEQFF
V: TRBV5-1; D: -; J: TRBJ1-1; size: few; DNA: TGCGCCAGCAGCTCGACAGGGAACACTGAAGCTTTCTTT; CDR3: CASSSTGNTEAFF
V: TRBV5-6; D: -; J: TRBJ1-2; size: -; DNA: TGTGCCAGCAGCTTCGCTGGTGGCTACACCTTC; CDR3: CASSFAGGYTF
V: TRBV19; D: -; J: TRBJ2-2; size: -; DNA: TGTGCCAGTAGTCTCCGGACGTTGTTGGGGGAGCTGTTTTTT; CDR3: CASSLRTLLGELFF
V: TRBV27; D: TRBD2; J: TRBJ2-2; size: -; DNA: TGTGCCAGCAGGCCAGCGGGAGCGGGGCCCGGGGAGCTGTTTTTT; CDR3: CASRPAGAGPGELFF
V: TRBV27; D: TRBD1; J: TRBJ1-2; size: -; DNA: TGTGCCAGCAGGGGACAGGGGGCGCAAAACTATGGCTACACCTTC; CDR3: CASRGQGAQNYGYTF
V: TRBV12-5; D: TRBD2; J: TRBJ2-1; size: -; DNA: TGTGCTAGTGGTCTAGCGGGAATGTACAATGAGCAGTTCTTC; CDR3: CASGLAGMYNEQFF
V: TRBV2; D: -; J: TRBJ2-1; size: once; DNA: TGTGCCAGCAGTGTACGCAGGGGATCCTACAATGAGCAGTTCTTC; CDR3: CASSVRRGSYNEQFF
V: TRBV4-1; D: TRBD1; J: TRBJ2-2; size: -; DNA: TGCGCCAGCAGCCAATCCGGGACAGGGGGGATCGGGGAGCTGTTTTTT; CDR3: CASSQSGTGGIGELFF
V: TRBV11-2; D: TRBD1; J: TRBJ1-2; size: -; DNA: TGTGCCAGCAGTTCTCTCGGACAGGGGACAGGGGTCCGTACCTTC; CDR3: CASSSLGQGTGVRTF
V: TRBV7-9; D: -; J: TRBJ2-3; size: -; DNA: TGTGCCAGCAGCTCCGGAGGGACGGTCACAGATACGCAGTATTTT; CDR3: CASSSGGTVTDTQYF
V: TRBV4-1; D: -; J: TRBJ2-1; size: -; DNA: TGCGCCAGCAGCCAACCATCGGTCGGGAGACGGGGCAATGAGCAGTTCTTC; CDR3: CASSQPSVGRRGNEQFF
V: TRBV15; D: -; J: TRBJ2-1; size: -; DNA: TGTGCCACCAGCAGAGATAGTAGTTCATTGGGGAATGAGCAGTTCTTC; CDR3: CATSRDSSSLGNEQFF
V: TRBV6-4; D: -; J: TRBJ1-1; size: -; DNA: TGTGCCAGCAGTGAAGAGGAGAACACTGAAGCTTTCTTT; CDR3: CASSEEENTEAFF
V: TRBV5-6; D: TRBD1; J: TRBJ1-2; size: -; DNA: TGTGCCAGCAGCTTGCAGGGGGCAGTGTTTAACTATGGCTACACCTTC; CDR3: CASSLQGAVFNYGYTF
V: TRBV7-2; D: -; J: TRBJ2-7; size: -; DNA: TGTGCCAGCAGCTCCGGGACCGGGTACTACGAGCAGTACTTC; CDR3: CASSSGTGYYEQYF